The 21 T cell receptor beta chains in this list originate from one sample, sequenced in a study of blood T cells in healthy people across ages. Alongside a J-beta primer mix, a sample-barcoded 5' primer served in a second PCR lasting about 7 to 11 cycles. From the 5' RACE reads, TCRdb called clonotypes with MiXCR, one entry per CDR3 protein. The table includes just under 900,000 distinct CDR3 sequences, roughly 26% detected once. Sequenced input: blood. Receptors were obtained from a woman of 80 years or more in good health.

This clonotype was seen many times. This chain links TRBV5-1 with TRBJ2-1; no definite D call. The CDR3 loop spans 16 amino acids. The V and J ends lost 1 base and 0 bases respectively, with 11 bases between them. The germline V gene has CDR1 SGHRS and CDR2 YFSETQ. CDR3 DNA sequence: TGCGCCAGCAGCTTGCGGGCCTTGGACTCCTACAATGAGCAGTTCTTC. It encodes CASSLRALDSYNEQFF.

In this sample, this clonotype turned up many times. The chain couples TRBV4-1 to TRBJ2-3; 15 nucleotides match TRBD2. The CDR3 runs 17 residues. Trimming cost V 3 bases and J 7 bases; bases outside gene matches: 8. In germline, CDR1 is MGHRA, CDR2 YSYEKL. CDR3 DNA sequence: TGCGCCAGCAGCCATCTGGGACTAGCGGGGGGATCGAATACGCAGTATTTT. The encoded protein is CASSHLGLAGGSNTQYF.

A few counts support this clonotype. This chain links TRBV19 with TRBJ2-7; D call uncertain. The CDR3 runs to 13 residues. The V gene's germline CDR1 is LNHDA and CDR2 SQIVND (reference sequence). V shed 1 base and J shed 0 bases, with 4 bases lying between them. CDR3 sequence (DNA): TGTGCCAGTAGTATAGCAGTCTCCTACGAGCAGTACTTC. It translates to CASSIAVSYEQYF.

There are many counts of this clonotype. J is TRBJ1-1 and V is TRBV2, with 10 bases fitting TRBD1. Germline V CDR1 and CDR2: SNHLY, FYNNEI. V was clipped by 4 bases and J by 1 base; unmatched bases: 0. This CDR3 region has 14 residues. CDR3 residues: CASSGTGGNTEAFF. The CDR3 DNA is TGTGCCAGCAGTGGGACAGGGGGGAACACTGAAGCTTTCTTT.

This clonotype has at least ten counts. The chain recombines TRBV19 with TRBJ1-5; 10 bases align to TRBD1. V lost 5 bases to trimming and J lost 4 bases; unmatched junction nucleotides: 8. Germline CDR1 reads LNHDA; CDR2 reads SQIVND (reference sequence). The CDR3 is made up of 16 amino acids. CDR3 sequence (DNA): TGTGCCAGTAGTTCCCGGACAGGGGGGCTGAATCAGCCCCAGCATTTT. Protein product: CASSSRTGGLNQPQHF.

The chain carries TRBV6-2 or TRBV6-3 and TRBJ1-1; the D is unclear. The CDR3 spans 13 residues. V shed 3 bases and J shed 4 bases, with 9 bases lying between them. Germline CDR1 reads MNHEY; CDR2 reads SVGEGT. The CDR3 DNA reads as TGTGCCAGCAGTTATATACGGGGCACTGAAGCTTTCTTT. Its translation: CASSYIRGTEAFF.

A remark on this clonotype: The junction differs from germline at one of its ends, possibly a read error. V usage is TRBV7-2 and J usage is TRBJ1-1; D remains ambiguous. The CDR3 is 14 residues long. CDR1 SGHTA and CDR2 FQGNSA come from the germline V gene. Here the CDR3 DNA reads TGTGTCAGCAGCCCCCGTGCGGGAGGCACTGAAGCTTTCTTT. It yields the protein CVSSPRAGGTEAFF.

The sample holds many counts of this clonotype. As DNA, the CDR3 is TGCAGCGTTGGCCGACAGCAGCAAGAGACCCAGTACTTC. Translated, it gives CSVGRQQQETQYF. This chain joins TRBV29-1 and TRBJ2-5; D perhaps matches TRBD1 (5 bases). Germline V lookup: CDR1 SQVTM, CDR2 ANQGSEA. CDR3 length equals 13 residues. Trimming removed 4 bases from V and 2 bases from J, with 11 bases in between.

This clonotype was seen at least ten times. V is TRBV6-1 and J is TRBJ2-7; 10 bases map to TRBD1. Germline V gene sequence: CDR1 MNHNS, CDR2 SASEGT. The V and J ends lost 7 bases and 2 bases, in that order; junction bases with no gene match: 5. The CDR3 covers 14 residues. The CDR3 protein is CASMGTGDTYEQYF. Written as DNA, the CDR3 is TGTGCCAGCATGGGGACAGGGGATACCTACGAGCAGTACTTC.

This clonotype was seen ten or more times. This chain uses TRBV9 with TRBJ2-3; possible D gene TRBD2, 5 bases. V lost 6 bases, J lost 2 bases, and 7 bases lay in between. The CDR3 has 12 amino acids. Germline CDR1 and CDR2: SGDLS and YYNGEE. The CDR3 is CASNRDTDTQYF. CDR3 nucleotides: TGTGCCAGCAACCGGGACACAGATACGCAGTATTTT.

Of note for this clonotype: A clone one base away is much larger, so this may be a read error. V gene TRBV12-3 or TRBV12-4 combines with J gene TRBJ1-5; 12 bases agree with TRBD1. CDR3 length equals 15 residues. V trimming: 10 bases; J trimming: 6 bases; junction bases outside the gene matches: 10. The CDR3 here is CANSVSGQGAQPQHF. The CDR3 DNA reads TGTGCCAACAGCGTATCGGGACAGGGGGCTCAGCCCCAGCATTTT.

This clonotype was found many times. The rearrangement links TRBV4-3 to TRBJ1-2; no reliable D call. Germline V gene lookup returns CDR1 LGHNA and CDR2 YSLEER. V shed 3 bases and J shed 6 bases, with 17 bases lying between them. CDR3 length: 15 amino acids. The CDR3 DNA is TGCGCCAGCAGCCAGGAACTTTCGGGTTACCATGGCTACACCTTC. Translation: CASSQELSGYHGYTF.

This clonotype was counted ten times or more. This rearrangement joins TRBV2 to TRBJ2-7, with TRBD2 matching 8 bases. The CDR3 extends over 14 amino acids. CDR1 and CDR2 from the germline V gene are SNHLY and FYNNEI. The V segment lost 6 bases and the J segment 9 bases; nucleotides outside the gene matches: 13. Written as DNA, the CDR3 is TGTGCCAGCAGGGGGACCGGGACTAGTGGGAGGCAGTACTTC. The encoded protein is CASRGTGTSGRQYF.

The V call is TRBV13, the J call TRBJ1-5; D may be TRBD1 (5 bases). Trimming stripped 6 bases from V and 4 bases from J, with 16 bases between. The CDR3 is 15 amino acids. CDR1 is PRHDT and CDR2 is FYEKMQ in the germline V gene (reference sequence). The CDR3 reads CASSESGLNNQPQHF. The CDR3 DNA reads TGTGCCAGCAGTGAATCGGGGCTTAATAATCAGCCCCAGCATTTT.

This clonotype was counted many times. This sequence joins TRBV7-2 and TRBJ2-3; TRBD2 matches at 8 bases. In germline, CDR1 is SGHTA, CDR2 FQGNSA. This CDR3 is 18 amino acids long. Unmatched junction bases numbered 12, after V lost 1 base and J lost 3 bases. CDR3 sequence reads: CASSLGERSGGRTDTQYF. For the CDR3, the DNA is TGTGCCAGCAGCTTAGGGGAGCGGTCGGGGGGGCGAACAGATACGCAGTATTTT.

This clonotype was observed a handful of times. Since a much larger clone is just one base distant, this may be a read error. The V and J genes are TRBV4-2 and TRBJ2-1; 10 bases agree with TRBD2. Gene TRBJ2-7 matches the end of the DNA better, so the J call may be wrong. There are 15 residues in the CDR3. The V gene's germline CDR1 is LGHNA and CDR2 YNFKEQ. CDR3 amino acids: CASSQASGGGNEQYF. In DNA, the CDR3 is TGTGCCAGCAGCCAAGCTAGCGGGGGTGGGAATGAGCAGTACTTC.

This clonotype has at least ten counts. V usage is TRBV20-1 and J usage is TRBJ1-5; weak D call: TRBD1 (6 bases). The CDR3 is 13 residues long. The ends were cut back, 0 bases at V and 7 bases at J, with 10 bases in the middle. Germline V CDR1 and CDR2: DFQATT, SNEGSKA (reference sequence). CDR3 protein: CSARDRGGQPQHF. CDR3 coding DNA: TGCAGTGCTAGAGATAGGGGGGGACAGCCCCAGCATTTT.

This clonotype was observed a handful of times. V usage is TRBV20-1 and J usage is TRBJ1-2, with a weak D call TRBD1 (6 bases). V gave up 2 bases and J gave up 4 bases, with 14 bases separating them. This CDR3 spans 14 amino acids. Germline V gene sequence: CDR1 DFQATT, CDR2 SNEGSKA (reference sequence). The CDR3: CSARPLTGSYGYTF. The DNA for the CDR3 is TGCAGTGCTAGACCCCTGACAGGATCCTATGGCTACACCTTC.

This clonotype was recorded at least ten times. The CDR3 DNA reads as TGCGCCAGCAGCGACCCGCGGGACTATGGCTACACCTTC. It translates to CASSDPRDYGYTF. The rearrangement uses TRBV5-1 and TRBJ1-2; D call uncertain. Germline V CDR1 and CDR2: SGHRS, YFSETQ. Trimming pared 4 bases from V and 3 bases from J, leaving 10 bases between. The length of the CDR3 is 13 residues.

Worth noting for this clonotype: Without the conserved terminal phenylalanine or tryptophan, this CDR3 likely stems from a read error. This rearrangement joins TRBV7-2 to TRBJ2-1, with 11 bases that match TRBD2. The germline gives CDR1 SGHTA, CDR2 FQGNSA. The CDR3 sequence is 16 residues long. Written as DNA, the CDR3 is TGTGCCGGCAGCTTAGCGGGGGGGATGATATACAATGAGCAGTTCCTC. This sequence encodes CAGSLAGGMIYNEQFL.

Ten or more counts support this clonotype. This rearrangement joins TRBV7-9 to TRBJ1-2; D not resolved. From germline, CDR1 is SEHNR and CDR2 FQNEAQ (reference sequence). The CDR3 consists of 13 residues. V lost 1 base and J 7 bases, leaving 10 bases between the germline ends. The CDR3 sequence is CASSLESTGGYTF. The CDR3 coding sequence is TGTGCCAGCAGCTTAGAGTCCACCGGTGGCTACACCTTC. Supplemented by reference TRBV7-9 and TRBJ1-2, the full variable domain reads DTGVSQNPRHKITKRGQNVTFRCDPISEHNRLYWYRQTLGQGPEFLTYFQNEAQLEKSRLLSDRFSAERPKGSFSTLEIQRTEQGDSAMYLCASSLESTGGYTFGSGTRLTVV.